These T cell receptor beta chains were read from a single sample in a study of blood T cell repertoires in COVID-19. Profiling relied on immunoSEQ multiplex PCR, and the TCRdb table lists in-frame clones only, not all of them. In the table there are around 170,000 clones, approximately 79% of which are singletons. Sequencing was performed on peripheral blood. The receptors come from a woman aged 80 or over with acute or convalescent COVID-19. Each CDR3 is given with its conserved first and last residue. D genes are given only for firm matches. Size is omitted from some rows. Given values are once, few, many or a class for expanded clones.

D gene	clone size	V gene	J gene	CDR3 protein	CDR3 DNA
TRBD2	.	TRBV7-2	TRBJ2-7	CASSLNRWLAGGGEQYF	TGTGCCAGCAGCTTAAATCGGTGGCTAGCGGGAGGCGGGGAGCAGTACTTC
TRBD1	.	TRBV2	TRBJ1-2	CASREAGTGYGYTF	TGTGCCAGCAGGGAGGCCGGGACAGGCTATGGCTACACCTTC
.	few	TRBV7-8	TRBJ1-6	CASRGQINSPLHF	TGTGCCAGCCGAGGTCAGATCAATTCACCCCTCCACTTT
.	few	TRBV6-1	TRBJ1-1	CASSEGWGENTEAFF	TGTGCCAGCAGTGAAGGGTGGGGAGAGAACACTGAAGCTTTCTTT
.	once	TRBV5-4	TRBJ2-7	CASSNAQAPSGEQYF	TGTGCCAGCAGCAATGCCCAGGCGCCCTCGGGGGAGCAGTACTTC
TRBD1	.	TRBV28	TRBJ1-1	CASDGTGANTEAFF	TGTGCCAGCGACGGGACAGGGGCGAACACTGAAGCTTTCTTT
TRBD2	.	TRBV28	TRBJ2-1	CASRSSGGRADEQFF	TGTGCCAGCAGATCCTCTGGCGGGAGGGCCGATGAGCAGTTCTTC
.	once	TRBV28	TRBJ1-2	CASSLTLYGYTF	TGTGCCAGCAGTTTGACTCTCTATGGCTACACCTTC
.	.	TRBV28	TRBJ1-3	CASSPGGGFGNTIYF	TGTGCCAGCAGTCCGGGGGGGGGCTTTGGAAACACCATATATTTT
TRBD2	.	TRBV14	TRBJ2-5	CAKVEPGLAEETQYF	TGTGCCAAAGTGGAGCCGGGACTAGCGGAAGAGACCCAGTACTTC
.	.	TRBV7-8	TRBJ1-1	CASSLAQNTEAFF	TGTGCCAGCAGCTTAGCCCAGAACACTGAAGCTTTCTTT
.	.	TRBV2	TRBJ2-2	CASTGTRTGELFF	TGTGCCAGCACCGGGACAAGGACCGGGGAGCTGTTTTTT
TRBD2	few	TRBV2	TRBJ2-7	CASRGPGTSGSEQYF	TGTGCCAGCAGGGGACCCGGGACTAGCGGGAGCGAGCAGTACTTC
TRBD2	.	TRBV4-2	TRBJ2-1	CASSERAGGRGNEQFF	TGTGCCAGCAGCGAGCGAGCGGGAGGGCGGGGGAATGAGCAGTTCTTC
TRBD1	.	TRBV18	TRBJ1-4	CASSPSGQSNEKLFF	TGTGCCAGCTCACCTTCGGGACAGTCTAATGAAAAACTGTTTTTT
.	.	TRBV29-1	TRBJ2-4	CSVETLETVKGIQYF	TGCAGCGTTGAGACTTTGGAGACAGTTAAGGGCATTCAGTACTTC
.	.	TRBV6-4	TRBJ2-6	CASSDSRLSGANVLTF	TGTGCCAGCAGTGACTCGAGGCTGTCTGGGGCCAACGTCCTGACTTTC
.	.	TRBV10-3	TRBJ2-7	CAISDSREGGYEQYF	TGTGCCATCAGTGACTCCCGTGAGGGAGGATACGAGCAGTACTTC
.	.	TRBV2	TRBJ1-5	CASSSREQHQPQHF	TGTGCCAGCAGCAGTCGGGAGCAGCATCAGCCCCAGCATTTT
.	few	TRBV19	TRBJ2-1	CASWESWGPYNEQFF	TGTGCCAGCTGGGAAAGTTGGGGCCCCTACAATGAGCAGTTCTTC
TRBD1	few	TRBV2	TRBJ1-5	CASSEWDRNQPQHF	TGTGCCAGCAGTGAATGGGACAGGAATCAGCCCCAGCATTTT
.	.	TRBV5-6	TRBJ1-2	CASSYRGSVNYGYTF	TGTGCCAGCAGTTATAGGGGCAGCGTAAACTATGGCTACACCTTC
TRBD2	.	TRBV18	TRBJ2-1	CASSPPGLAASNEQFF	TGTGCCAGCTCACCCCCGGGACTAGCGGCCTCCAATGAGCAGTTCTTC
.	few	TRBV27	TRBJ2-7	CASSFYPPYEQYF	TGTGCCAGCAGTTTCTATCCACCCTACGAGCAGTACTTC
.	once	TRBV29-1	TRBJ1-4	CSPRLEKLFF	TGCAGCCCCCGACTCGAAAAACTGTTTTTT
.	.	TRBV28	TRBJ1-2	CASIEEGRSYLDYTF	TGTGCCAGCATAGAGGAGGGGAGGAGTTACCTTGACTACACCTTC
.	.	TRBV5-1	TRBJ2-3	CASSLTGTGTDTQYF	TGCGCCAGCAGCTTAACAGGGACCGGCACAGATACGCAGTATTTT
TRBD1	.	TRBV18	TRBJ2-3	CASSPGTGNSDTQYF	TGTGCCAGCTCACCAGGGACAGGGAACTCCGATACGCAGTATTTT
TRBD1	.	TRBV11-2	TRBJ1-4	CASSQSGQGHEKLFF	TGTGCCAGCAGTCAATCGGGACAGGGGCATGAAAAACTGTTTTTT
.	.	TRBV19	TRBJ2-6	CASTRSGANVLTF	TGTGCCTCCACGCGCTCTGGGGCCAACGTCCTGACTTTC
.	.	TRBV21-1	TRBJ1-4	CASSKGVRGDPSNEKLFF	TGTGCCAGCAGCAAAGGGGTCAGGGGGGACCCCTCCAATGAAAAACTGTTTTTT
TRBD1	few	TRBV28	TRBJ1-2	CASTTLGTGYNYGYTF	TGTGCCAGCACAACTCTAGGGACAGGATATAACTATGGCTACACCTTC
.	few	TRBV10-1	TRBJ2-5	CASSPSLLETQYF	TGCGCCAGCAGTCCTTCCCTCTTGGAGACCCAGTACTTC
.	.	TRBV5-4	TRBJ2-1	CASSAGGLNNEQFF	TGTGCCAGCAGCGCTGGAGGACTAAACAATGAGCAGTTCTTC
.	.	TRBV15	TRBJ1-5	CATSRDSGVDPVAIQPQHF	TGTGCCACCAGCAGAGATTCAGGGGTGGATCCTGTTGCCATTCAGCCCCAGCATTTT
TRBD1	.	TRBV25-1	TRBJ1-1	CASSEPGQGALTEAFF	TGTGCCAGCAGTGAGCCGGGACAGGGGGCACTTACTGAAGCTTTCTTT
.	few	TRBV27	TRBJ2-2	CASSLGRNTGELFF	TGTGCCAGCAGTTTGGGGCGGAACACCGGGGAGCTGTTTTTT
TRBD2	.	TRBV7-2	TRBJ2-2	CASSFRGLGLDTGELFF	TGTGCCAGCAGCTTCCGAGGACTAGGCCTAGACACCGGGGAGCTGTTTTTT
.	.	TRBV28	TRBJ2-7	CASGEDGLIGGEQYF	TGTGCCAGCGGAGAGGACGGTCTTATCGGAGGCGAGCAGTACTTC
TRBD2	few	TRBV5-4	TRBJ2-2	CASTRMLAGGGAGELFF	TGTGCCAGCACCCGCATGCTAGCGGGAGGGGGAGCCGGGGAGCTGTTTTTT